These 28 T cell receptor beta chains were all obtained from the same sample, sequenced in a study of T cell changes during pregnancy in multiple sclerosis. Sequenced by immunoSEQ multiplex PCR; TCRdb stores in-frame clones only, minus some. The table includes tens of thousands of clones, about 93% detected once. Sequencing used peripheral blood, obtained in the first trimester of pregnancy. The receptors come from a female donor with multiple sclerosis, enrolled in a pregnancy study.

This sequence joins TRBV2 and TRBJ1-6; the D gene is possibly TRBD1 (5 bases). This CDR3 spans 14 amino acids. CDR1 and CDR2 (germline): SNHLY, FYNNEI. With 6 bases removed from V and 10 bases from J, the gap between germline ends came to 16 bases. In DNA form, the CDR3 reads TGTGCCAGCAGGACGGGGGACTCCCGCTCACCCCTCCACTTT. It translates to CASRTGDSRSPLHF.

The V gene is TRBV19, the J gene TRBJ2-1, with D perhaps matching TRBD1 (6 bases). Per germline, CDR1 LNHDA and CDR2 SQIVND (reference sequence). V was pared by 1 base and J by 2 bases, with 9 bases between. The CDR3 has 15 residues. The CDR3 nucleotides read TGTGCCAGTAGTATAGTCCGGGACACCTACAATGAGCAGTTCTTC. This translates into CASSIVRDTYNEQFF.

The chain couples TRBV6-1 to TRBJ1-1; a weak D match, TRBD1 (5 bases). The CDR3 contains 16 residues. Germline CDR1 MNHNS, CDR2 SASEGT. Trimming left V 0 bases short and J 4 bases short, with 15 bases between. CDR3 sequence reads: CASSEAQLVRATEAFF. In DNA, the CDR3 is TGTGCCAGCAGTGAAGCGCAGTTAGTCAGGGCCACTGAAGCTTTCTTT.

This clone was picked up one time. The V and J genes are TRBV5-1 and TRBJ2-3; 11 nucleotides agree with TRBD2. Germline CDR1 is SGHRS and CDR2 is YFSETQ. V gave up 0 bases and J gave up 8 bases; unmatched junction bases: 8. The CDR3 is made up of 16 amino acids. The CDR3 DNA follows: TGCGCCAGCAGCTTGGTGGTAGCGGGAGGGCGTGGTACGCAGTATTTT. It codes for CASSLVVAGGRGTQYF.

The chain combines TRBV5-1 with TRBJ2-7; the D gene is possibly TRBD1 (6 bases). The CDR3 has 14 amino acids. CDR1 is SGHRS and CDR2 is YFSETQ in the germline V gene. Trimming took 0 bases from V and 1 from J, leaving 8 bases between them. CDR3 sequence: CASSLEDRSYEQYF. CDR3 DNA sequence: TGCGCCAGCAGCTTGGAGGACAGATCCTACGAGCAGTACTTC.

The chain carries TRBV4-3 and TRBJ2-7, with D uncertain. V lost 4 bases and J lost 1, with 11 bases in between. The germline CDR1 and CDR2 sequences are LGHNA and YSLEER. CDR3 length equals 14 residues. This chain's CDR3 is CASSLLVGSYEQYF. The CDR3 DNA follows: TGCGCCAGCAGCCTCCTAGTGGGTTCCTACGAGCAGTACTTC.

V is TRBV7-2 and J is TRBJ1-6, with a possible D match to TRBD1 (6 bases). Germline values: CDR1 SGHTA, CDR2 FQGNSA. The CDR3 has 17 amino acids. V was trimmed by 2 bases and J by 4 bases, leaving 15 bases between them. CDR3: CASSLQGQAFYNSPLHF. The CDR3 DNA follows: TGTGCCAGCAGCTTACAGGGGCAGGCCTTTTATAATTCACCCCTCCACTTT.

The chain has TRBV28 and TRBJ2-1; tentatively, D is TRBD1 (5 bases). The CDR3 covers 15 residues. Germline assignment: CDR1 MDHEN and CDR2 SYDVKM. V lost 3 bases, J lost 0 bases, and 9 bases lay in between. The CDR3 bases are TGTGCCAGCAGTTTTGGTGGGGCCTCCTACAATGAGCAGTTCTTC. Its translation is CASSFGGASYNEQFF.

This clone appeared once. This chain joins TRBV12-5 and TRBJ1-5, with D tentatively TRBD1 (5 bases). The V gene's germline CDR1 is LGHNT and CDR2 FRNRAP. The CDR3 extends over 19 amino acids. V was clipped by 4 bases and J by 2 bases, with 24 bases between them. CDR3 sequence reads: CASGSPTERTFSRNQPQHF. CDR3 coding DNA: TGTGCTAGTGGTTCCCCGACAGAAAGAACATTTTCTCGCAATCAGCCCCAGCATTTT. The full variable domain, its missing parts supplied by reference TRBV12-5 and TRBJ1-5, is DARVTQTPRHKVTEMGQEVTMRCQPILGHNTVFWYRQTMMQGLELLAYFRNRAPLDDSGMPKDRFSAEMPDATLATLKIQPSEPRDSAVYFCASGSPTERTFSRNQPQHFGDGTRLSIL.

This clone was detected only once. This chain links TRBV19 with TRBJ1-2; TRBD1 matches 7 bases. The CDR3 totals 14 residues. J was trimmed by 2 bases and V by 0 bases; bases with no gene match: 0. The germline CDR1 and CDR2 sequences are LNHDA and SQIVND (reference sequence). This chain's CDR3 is CASSIEGQNYGYTF. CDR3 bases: TGTGCCAGTAGTATAGAGGGACAGAACTATGGCTACACCTTC.

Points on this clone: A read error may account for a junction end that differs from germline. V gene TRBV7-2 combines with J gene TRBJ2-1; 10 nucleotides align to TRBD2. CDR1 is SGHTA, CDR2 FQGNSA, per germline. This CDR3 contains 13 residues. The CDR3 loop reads CASTLGLAGEEFF. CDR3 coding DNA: TGTGCCAGCACCTTAGGGCTAGCGGGAGAGGAGTTCTTC.

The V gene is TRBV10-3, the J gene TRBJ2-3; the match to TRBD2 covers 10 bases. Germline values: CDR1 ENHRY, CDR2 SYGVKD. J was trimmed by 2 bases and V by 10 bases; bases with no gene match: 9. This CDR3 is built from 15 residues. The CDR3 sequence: CATEQGLAATDTQYF. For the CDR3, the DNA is TGTGCCACCGAGCAAGGACTAGCGGCCACAGATACGCAGTATTTT.

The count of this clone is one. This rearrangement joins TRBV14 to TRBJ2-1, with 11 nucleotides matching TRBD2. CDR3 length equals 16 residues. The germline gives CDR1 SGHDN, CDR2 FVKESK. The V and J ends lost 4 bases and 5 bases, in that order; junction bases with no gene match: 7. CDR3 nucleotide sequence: TGTGCCAGCAGCCCCAGGGGACTAGCGGCCCACAATGAGCAGTTCTTC. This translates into CASSPRGLAAHNEQFF. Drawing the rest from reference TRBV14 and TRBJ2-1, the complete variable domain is EAGVTQFPSHSVIEKGQTVTLRCDPISGHDNLYWYRRVMGKEIKFLLHFVKESKQDESGMPNNRFLAERTGGTYSTLKVQPAELEDSGVYFCASSPRGLAAHNEQFFGPGTRLTVL.

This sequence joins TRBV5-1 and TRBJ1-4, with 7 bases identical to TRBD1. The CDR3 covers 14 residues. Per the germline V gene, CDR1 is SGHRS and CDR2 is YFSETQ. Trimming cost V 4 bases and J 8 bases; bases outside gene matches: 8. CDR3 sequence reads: CASSGGGSGEKLFF. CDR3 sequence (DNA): TGCGCCAGCAGCGGAGGGGGCTCAGGGGAAAAACTGTTTTTT.

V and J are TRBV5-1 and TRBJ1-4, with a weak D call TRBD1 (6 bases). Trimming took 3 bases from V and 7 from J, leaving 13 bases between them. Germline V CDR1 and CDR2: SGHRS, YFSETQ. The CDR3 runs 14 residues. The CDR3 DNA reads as TGCGCCAGCAGCTGGGGGGGGGCGCTTGAAAAACTGTTTTTT. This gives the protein CASSWGGALEKLFF. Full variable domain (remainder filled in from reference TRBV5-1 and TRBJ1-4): KAGVTQTPRYLIKTRGQQVTLSCSPISGHRSVSWYQQTPGQGLQFLFEYFSETQRNKGNFPGRFSGRQFSNSRSEMNVSTLELGDSALYLCASSWGGALEKLFFGSGTQLSVL.

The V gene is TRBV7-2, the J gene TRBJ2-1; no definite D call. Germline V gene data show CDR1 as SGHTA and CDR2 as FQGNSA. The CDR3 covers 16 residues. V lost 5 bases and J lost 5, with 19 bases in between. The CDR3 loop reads CASSPPGGLGHNEQFF. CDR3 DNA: TGTGCCAGCAGCCCCCCCGGTGGATTGGGCCACAATGAGCAGTTCTTC.

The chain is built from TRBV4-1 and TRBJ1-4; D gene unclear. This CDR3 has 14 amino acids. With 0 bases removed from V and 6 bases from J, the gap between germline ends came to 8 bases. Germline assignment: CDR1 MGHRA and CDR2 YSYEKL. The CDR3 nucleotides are TGCGCCAGCAGCCAAGATAAAACGGATGAAAAACTGTTTTTT. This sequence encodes CASSQDKTDEKLFF.

CDR3 loop: CASSLLTGNTGELFF. The CDR3 region has the DNA TGCGCCAGCAGCTTGTTAACAGGGAACACCGGGGAGCTGTTTTTT. The V call is TRBV5-1, the J call TRBJ2-2, with D possibly matching TRBD1 (5 bases). Trimming took off 1 base at V and 1 base at J, with 8 bases between the two ends. Germline loops: CDR1 SGHRS, CDR2 YFSETQ. The CDR3 totals 15 residues.

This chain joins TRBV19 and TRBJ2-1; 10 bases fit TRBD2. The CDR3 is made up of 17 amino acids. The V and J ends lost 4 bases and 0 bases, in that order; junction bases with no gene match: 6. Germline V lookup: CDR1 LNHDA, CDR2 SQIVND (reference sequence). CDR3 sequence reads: CASSRWTSGISYNEQFF. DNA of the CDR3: TGTGCCAGTAGTAGGTGGACTAGCGGAATCTCCTACAATGAGCAGTTCTTC.

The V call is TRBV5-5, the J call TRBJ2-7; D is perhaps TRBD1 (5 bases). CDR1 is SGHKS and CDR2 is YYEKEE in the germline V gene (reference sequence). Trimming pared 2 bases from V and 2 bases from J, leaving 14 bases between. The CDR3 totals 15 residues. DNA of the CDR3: TGTGCCAGCAGCTTCGGTTCAGGGTTCCCCTACGAGCAGTACTTC. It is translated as CASSFGSGFPYEQYF.

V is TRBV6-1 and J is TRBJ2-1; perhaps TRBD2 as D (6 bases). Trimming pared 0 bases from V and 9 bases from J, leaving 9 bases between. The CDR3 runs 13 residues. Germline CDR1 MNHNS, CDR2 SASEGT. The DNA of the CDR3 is TGTGCCAGCAGTGAAGCGTCCGGGGGTGAGCAGTTCTTC. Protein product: CASSEASGGEQFF.

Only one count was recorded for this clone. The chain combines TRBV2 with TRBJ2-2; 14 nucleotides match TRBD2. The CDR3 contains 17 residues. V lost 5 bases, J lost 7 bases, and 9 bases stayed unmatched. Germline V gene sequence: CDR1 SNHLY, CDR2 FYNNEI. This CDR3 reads CASSRLAGGPRGGELFF. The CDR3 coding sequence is TGTGCCAGCAGTCGACTAGCGGGGGGGCCCCGGGGCGGGGAGCTGTTTTTT.

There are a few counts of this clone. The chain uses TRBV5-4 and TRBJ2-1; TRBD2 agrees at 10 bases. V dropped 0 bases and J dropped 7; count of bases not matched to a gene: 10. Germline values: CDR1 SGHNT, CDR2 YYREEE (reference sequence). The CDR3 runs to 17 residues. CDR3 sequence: CASSLEVSGGARNEQFF. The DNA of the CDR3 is TGTGCCAGCAGCTTGGAGGTCAGCGGGGGGGCGAGGAATGAGCAGTTCTTC.

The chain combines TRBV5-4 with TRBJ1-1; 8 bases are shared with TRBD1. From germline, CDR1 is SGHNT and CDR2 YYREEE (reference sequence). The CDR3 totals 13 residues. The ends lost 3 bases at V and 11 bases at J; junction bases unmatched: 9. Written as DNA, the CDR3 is TGTGCCAGCAGCTCGGGACAGGTGGCTTCGGCTTTCTTT. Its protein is CASSSGQVASAFF.

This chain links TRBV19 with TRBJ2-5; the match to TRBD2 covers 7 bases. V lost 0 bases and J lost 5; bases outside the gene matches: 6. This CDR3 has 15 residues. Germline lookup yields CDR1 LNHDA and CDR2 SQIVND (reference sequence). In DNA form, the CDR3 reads TGTGCCAGTAGTATAGATCTCGGGGAGGGGGAGACCCAGTACTTC. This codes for CASSIDLGEGETQYF.

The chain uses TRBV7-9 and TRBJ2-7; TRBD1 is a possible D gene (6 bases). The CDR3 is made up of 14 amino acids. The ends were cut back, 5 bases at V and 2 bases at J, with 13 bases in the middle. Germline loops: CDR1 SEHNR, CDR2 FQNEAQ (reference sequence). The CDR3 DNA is TGTGCCAGCAGCCGATCCGGGACAACCTACGAGCAGTACTTC. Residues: CASSRSGTTYEQYF.

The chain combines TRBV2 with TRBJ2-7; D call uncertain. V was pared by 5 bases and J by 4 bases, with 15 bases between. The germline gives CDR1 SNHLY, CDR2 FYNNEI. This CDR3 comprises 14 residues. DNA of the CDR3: TGTGCCAGCAGTCCTACCGTCACTGTATACGAGCAGTACTTC. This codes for CASSPTVTVYEQYF.

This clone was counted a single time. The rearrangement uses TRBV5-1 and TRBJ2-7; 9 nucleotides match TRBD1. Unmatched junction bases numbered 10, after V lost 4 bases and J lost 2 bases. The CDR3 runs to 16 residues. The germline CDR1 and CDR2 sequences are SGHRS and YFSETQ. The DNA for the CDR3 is TGCGCCAGCAGCCTCCGGACAGGGGCCCAGGCCTACGAGCAGTACTTC. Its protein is CASSLRTGAQAYEQYF.